The 2 T cell receptor beta chains below were found in one sample sequenced in a study of memory B cells and T cells in multiple sclerosis. Here immunoSEQ multiplex PCR was the method, and the copy in TCRdb shows in-frame clones only, minus some. The sample lists 15,000 or so clones, around 70% occurring once. The sequencing input was memory (CD45RO+) CD4+ T cells from blood. The receptors were sampled from a human donor with multiple sclerosis.

The J gene is TRBJ2-3, the V gene TRBV9, with 10 bases matching TRBD2. J was trimmed by 0 bases and V by 4 bases; bases with no gene match: 5. The CDR3 runs to 16 residues. The germline V gene has CDR1 SGDLS and CDR2 YYNGEE. CDR3 coding DNA: TGTGCCAGCAGCTTGACTAGCGGGTCTAGCACAGATACGCAGTATTTT. Translated: CASSLTSGSSTDTQYF.

The J gene is TRBJ1-3, the V gene TRBV5-6; 8 bases are a match to TRBD1. The ends lost 4 bases at V and 3 bases at J; junction bases unmatched: 9. This CDR3 is built from 16 residues. The germline CDR1 and CDR2 sequences are SGHDT and YYEEEE. As DNA, the CDR3 is TGTGCCAGCAGCCCGGCAGGGGGCAATGTTGGAAACACCATATATTTT. Translation gives CASSPAGGNVGNTIYF.